This passage covers 18 T cell receptor beta chains from one sample sequenced in a study of Graves' ophthalmopathy and Graves' hyperthyroidism. For repertoire sequencing, the TCR beta CDR3 regions were amplified from RNA transcripts. RT-PCR was first run with HTBI primers, then multiplex PCR in a second round. TCRdb recomputed calls from the multiplex PCR reads with MiXCR, one row per CDR3 protein. Of 740,000 or so distinct CDR3 sequences detected, roughly 41% appear once; the ten largest clones hold approximately 43%. Sequencing was done on a sample of peripheral blood. Receptors were obtained from an adult man with Graves' ophthalmopathy.

The rearrangement uses TRBV7-9 and TRBJ2-5; D may be TRBD2 (6 bases). V was cut by 5 bases and J by 5 bases, with 18 bases left in between. Germline lookup yields CDR1 SEHNR and CDR2 FQNEAQ (reference sequence). CDR3 length: 15 residues. DNA of the CDR3: TGTGCCAGCAGCCGAGACTCGGGAGATGGGGAGACCCAGTACTTC. This codes for CASSRDSGDGETQYF. Full variable domain (rest looked up from reference TRBV7-9 and TRBJ2-5): DTGVSQNPRHKITKRGQNVTFRCDPISEHNRLYWYRQTLGQGPEFLTYFQNEAQLEKSRLLSDRFSAERPKGSFSTLEIQRTEQGDSAMYLCASSRDSGDGETQYFGPGTRLLVL.

This clonotype was seen more than once but under ten times. The J gene is TRBJ1-6, the V gene TRBV30; D ambiguous. Per germline, CDR1 GTSNPN and CDR2 SVGIG (reference sequence). V was cut by 4 bases and J by 9 bases, with 10 bases left in between. This CDR3 spans 12 amino acids. Here the CDR3 reads CAWNEQSSPLHF. The CDR3 region has the DNA TGTGCCTGGAACGAACAAAGTTCACCCCTCCACTTT.

This clonotype was counted between two and nine times. The junction departs from the called germline gene at one end, perhaps through a read error. This chain connects TRBV10-3 to TRBJ2-5; D may be TRBD1 or TRBD2 (5 bases each). The CDR3 consists of 14 residues. In germline, CDR1 is ENHRY, CDR2 SYGVKD. Here the CDR3 reads CASSYGTPQETQYF. The CDR3 DNA reads as TGTGCCAGCAGTTACGGGACGCCCCAAGAGACCCAGTACTTC.

The rearrangement uses TRBV29-1 and TRBJ1-4; 7 bases match TRBD1. This CDR3 is 11 amino acids long. The germline gives CDR1 SQVTM, CDR2 ANQGSEA. After removal of 8 bases from V and 7 bases from J, the junction contained 4 bases not matched to a gene. Written as DNA, the CDR3 is TGCAGCTTAGGGGGCGGTGAAAAACTGTTTTTT. Translated, it gives CSLGGGEKLFF.

Turning to this clonotype: The conserved final phenylalanine or tryptophan is absent from the CDR3, which likely points to a read error. V usage is TRBV28 and J usage is TRBJ2-7, with 9 bases aligning to TRBD1. CDR3 length: 14 residues. The germline CDR1 and CDR2 sequences are MDHEN and SYDVKM. The J segment lost 1 base and the V segment lost 6 bases, leaving 4 bases of the junction unmatched. Written as DNA, the CDR3 is TGTGCCAGCAGCTCCGGGACAGGGTCCTACGAGCAGTACTGC. It is translated as CASSSGTGSYEQYC.

The chain carries TRBV9 and TRBJ1-1, with TRBD1 matching over 7 bases. The CDR3 covers 14 residues. Germline values: CDR1 SGDLS, CDR2 YYNGEE. V was pared by 3 bases and J by 7 bases, with 9 bases of the junction left unmatched. CDR3 region: CASSEEGQEDEAFF. CDR3 coding DNA: TGTGCCAGCAGCGAAGAAGGACAGGAGGATGAAGCTTTCTTT. Together with reference TRBV9 and TRBJ1-1, the CDR3 gives the full variable domain: DSGVTQTPKHLITATGQRVTLRCSPRSGDLSVYWYQQSLDQGLQFLIQYYNGEERAKGNILERFSAQQFPDLHSELNLSSLELGDSALYFCASSEEGQEDEAFFGQGTRLTVV.

The chain uses TRBV7-9 and TRBJ2-7, with 7 bases matching TRBD1. The CDR3 has 15 amino acids. Germline V gene lookup returns CDR1 SEHNR and CDR2 FQNEAQ (reference sequence). With V trimmed by 5 bases and J by 3 bases, 10 bases remained unmatched. CDR3 loop: CASSPTRGTVYEQYF. CDR3 sequence (DNA): TGTGCCAGCAGCCCCACAAGGGGGACAGTCTACGAGCAGTACTTC.

This chain links TRBV15 with TRBJ1-5; 12 bases are a match to TRBD1. CDR1 and CDR2 from the germline V gene are LNHNV and YYDKDF (reference sequence). This CDR3 has 16 amino acids. Trimming at V came to 3 bases and at J to 9 bases, leaving 9 bases not matched to a gene. Written as DNA, the CDR3 is TGTGCCACCAGCAGTGGGGACAGGGGGCTTGGGCGGCCCCAGCATTTT. Translating it yields CATSSGDRGLGRPQHF.

The CDR3 bases are TGTGCCAGCAGCGTAGATCCTAGGTGGGGCGAGCAGTACTTC. Amino acid sequence: CASSVDPRWGEQYF. The chain combines TRBV9 with TRBJ2-7, with D unresolved. CDR3 length: 14 residues. With 0 bases removed from V and 6 bases from J, the gap between germline ends came to 13 bases. The germline CDR1 and CDR2 sequences are SGDLS and YYNGEE.

This clonotype was seen a few times. The gene calls are TRBV25-1 and TRBJ2-2; a possible D gene is TRBD1 (5 bases). The CDR3 has 14 amino acids. V was cut by 6 bases and J by 6 bases, with 14 bases left in between. Germline V gene sequence: CDR1 MGHDK, CDR2 SYGVNS. The CDR3 protein is CASSFDGAPGELFF. CDR3 coding DNA: TGTGCCAGCAGCTTTGATGGGGCCCCCGGGGAGCTGTTTTTT.

As for this clonotype: The conserved closing phenylalanine or tryptophan is absent in this CDR3, likely reflecting a read error. The chain combines TRBV7-9 with TRBJ2-5, with a tentative D call TRBD2 (5 bases). Trimming removed 0 bases from V and 4 bases from J, with 6 bases in between. Germline V gene lookup returns CDR1 SEHNR and CDR2 FQNEAQ (reference sequence). The CDR3 has 13 amino acids. Written as DNA, the CDR3 is TGTGCCAGCAGCTTAGCGGGGAGAGAGACCCAGTACCTC. Translation gives CASSLAGRETQYL.

This clonotype was detected ten times or more. A read error may produce the germline difference seen at one junction end. CDR3 sequence reads: CASSLLGGAGYGYTF. The CDR3 DNA reads TGTGCCAGCAGCCTCCTCGGGGGGGCGGGCTATGGCTACACCTTC. The chain employs TRBV5-1 and TRBJ1-2; D perhaps matches TRBD1 (6 bases). This CDR3 is 15 amino acids long. CDR1 is SGHRS, CDR2 YFSETQ, per germline.

The chain joins TRBV7-2 to TRBJ2-2, with 8 bases identical to TRBD1. This CDR3 contains 17 residues. V shed 4 bases and J 5 bases; nucleotides not matched to a gene: 12. In germline, CDR1 is SGHTA, CDR2 FQGNSA. As DNA, the CDR3 is TGTGCCAGCAGCTCTCTAGCCGGACAGGGAAAAACCGGGGAGCTGTTTTTT. Translation: CASSSLAGQGKTGELFF.

A remark on this clonotype: With a much larger clone just one base away, this may be a read error. The chain uses TRBV7-9 and TRBJ2-7; D is unresolved. Germline values: CDR1 SEHNR, CDR2 FQNEAQ (reference sequence). The CDR3 runs to 14 residues. Here the CDR3 DNA reads TGTGCCAGCAGCTTGACTCGCGACTCCTACGGGCAGTACTTC. Residues: CASSLTRDSYGQYF.

With regard to this clonotype: The germline gene is not matched at one end of the junction; a read error may be the cause. The rearrangement links TRBV5-5 to TRBJ2-5; tentative D call: TRBD1 (6 bases). The CDR3 consists of 8 residues. Germline assignment: CDR1 SGHKS and CDR2 YYEKEE (reference sequence). The CDR3 here is CASSDTGF. In nucleotides, the CDR3 is TGTGCCAGCAGCGATACAGGGTTC.

This chain connects TRBV5-4 to TRBJ1-6, with 7 bases fitting TRBD1. The CDR3 has 15 residues. Germline loops: CDR1 SGHNT, CDR2 YYREEE (reference sequence). With V trimmed by 0 bases and J by 10 bases, 7 bases remained unmatched. This CDR3 is CASSLGNRGKSPLHF. The CDR3 DNA reads as TGTGCCAGCAGCTTGGGCAACAGGGGTAAATCACCCCTCCACTTT.

The V call is TRBV5-1, the J call TRBJ2-2; no definite D call. The V gene lost 0 bases and the J gene lost 6 bases, with 12 bases spanning the gap. The CDR3 covers 15 residues. Germline assignment: CDR1 SGHRS and CDR2 YFSETQ. CDR3 sequence reads: CASSLEARRPGELFF. CDR3 DNA: TGCGCCAGCAGCTTGGAAGCGCGACGTCCCGGGGAGCTGTTTTTT.

This clonotype was observed at least ten times. The chain carries TRBV7-3 and TRBJ2-3; maybe TRBD1 (6 bases). The CDR3 covers 14 residues. Germline CDR1 and CDR2: SGHTA and FQGTGA. V was shortened by 5 bases and J by 4 bases, with 13 bases between the two germline ends. CDR3 loop: CASSEQGGADTQYF. CDR3 nucleotides: TGTGCCAGCAGCGAACAGGGTGGCGCAGATACGCAGTATTTT.